This T cell receptor (beta chain) was retrieved from a study of blood T cell repertoires in COVID-19. TCRdb's copy holds only in-frame clones and misses some; the assay was immunoSEQ multiplex PCR. The profile covers 200,000 or so clones, with around 80% appearing a single time and roughly 1.8% taken by the ten largest. Germline V gene sequence: CDR1 LNHDA, CDR2 SQIVND (reference sequence). J gave up 6 bases and V 4 bases, and 12 bases lay outside the gene matches. This CDR3 region has 15 residues. The chain has TRBV19 and TRBJ2-7; the match to TRBD2 covers 7 bases. The sequencing input was PBMCs or T cells enriched from blood (not recorded which). The sequence derives from a man aged 60-69 years who had recovered from COVID-19. CDR3 protein: CASSTGGYGRSEQYF. Here the CDR3 DNA reads TGTGCCAGTAGTACGGGGGGATATGGGAGGAGCGAGCAGTACTTC.